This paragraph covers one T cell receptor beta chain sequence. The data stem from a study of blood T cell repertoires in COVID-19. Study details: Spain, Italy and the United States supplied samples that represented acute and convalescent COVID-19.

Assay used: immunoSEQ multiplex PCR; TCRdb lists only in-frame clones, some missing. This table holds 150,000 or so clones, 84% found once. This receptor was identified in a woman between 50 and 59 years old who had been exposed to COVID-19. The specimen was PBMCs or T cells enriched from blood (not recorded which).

DNA for the CDR3: TGTGCCTGGAGTCCATGGACAGTCCAGGGCAATCAGCCCCAGCATTTT. It is translated as CAWSPWTVQGNQPQHF. The chain joins TRBV30 to TRBJ1-5; weak D call: TRBD1 (6 bases). The V end was cut by 2 bases, the J end by 2 bases, with 16 bases between. Germline assignment: CDR1 GTSNPN and CDR2 SVGIG (reference sequence). The CDR3 consists of 16 residues.